This T cell receptor (beta chain) was sequenced for a study of PD-L1 blockade in urothelial cancer. Sequencing used immunoSEQ multiplex PCR; TCRdb keeps in-frame clones, though not all of them. Here the sample spans some 67,000 clones, about 88% being singletons. Germline CDR1 is MDHEN and CDR2 is SYDVKM. This CDR3 is 14 amino acids long. Trimming took 7 bases from V and 4 from J, leaving 16 bases between them. Sequences were derived from PBMCs, sampled around atezolizumab (anti-PD-L1) treatment. The sequence was obtained from a man in his 60s with urothelial cancer. The genes are TRBV28 and TRBJ1-2; D possibly corresponds to TRBD1 (6 bases). The CDR3 DNA sequence: TGTGCCAGCAAAACAGCGGGGGGCGGCTATGGCTACACCTTC. Its protein product is CASKTAGGGYGYTF.